Below are 21 T cell receptor beta chains sequenced from a single sample in a study of Graves' ophthalmopathy and Graves' hyperthyroidism (dated by TCRdb to the late 2010s). Sequencing took place on an Illumina HiSeq 2000. For repertoire sequencing, TCR beta CDR3 regions were amplified from RNA transcripts. The first round was an RT-PCR using HTBI primers with the Qiagen OneStep RT-PCR kit, and this first round was followed by a second-round multiplex PCR, then size selection and purification. In-frame beta chains were kept once TCRdb had trimmed the public reads at Q25 with fastp and called clones with MiXCR. Rows merge per CDR3 protein into single entries with the most common DNA and genes. Within this sample are over a million distinct CDR3 sequences, with around a third of them counted one time only. 11% of the sample is held by the ten biggest clonotypes. The sequenced material came from peripheral blood or thyroid tissue (not recorded which). These receptors were taken from an adult man with Graves' hyperthyroidism.

Many counts were recorded for this clonotype. This rearrangement joins TRBV7-2 to TRBJ1-4; no clear D. The V end was cut by 0 bases, the J end by 8 bases, with 7 bases between. The CDR3 spans 13 residues. Germline values: CDR1 SGHTA, CDR2 FQGNSA. CDR3 bases: TGTGCCAGCAGCTTAGCAGCCAGGGAAAAACTGTTTTTT. This codes for CASSLAAREKLFF.

This clonotype was seen a handful of times. V and J are TRBV6-6 and TRBJ2-5, with TRBD1 matching over 9 bases. The CDR3 consists of 15 residues. Germline V lookup: CDR1 MNHNY, CDR2 SVGAGI (reference sequence). Trimming at V came to 5 bases and at J to 7 bases, leaving 11 bases not matched to a gene. The CDR3 loop reads CASSPRTGVLGTQYF. Written as DNA, the CDR3 is TGTGCCAGCAGTCCCAGGACAGGGGTGTTAGGGACCCAGTACTTC.

The count of this clonotype is one. V usage is TRBV20-1 and J usage is TRBJ2-2; D might be TRBD1 (5 bases). Germline-derived CDR1 and CDR2 are DFQATT and SNEGSKA (reference sequence). The CDR3 has 11 residues. The CDR3 spells CSSRAPGELFF. The CDR3 bases are TGCAGCAGCAGGGCCCCCGGGGAGCTGTTTTTT.

The rearrangement links TRBV7-9 to TRBJ1-2, with unresolved D. CDR3 size: 16 residues. Germline V gene data show CDR1 as SEHNR and CDR2 as FQNEAQ (reference sequence). Trimming took off 1 base at V and 3 bases at J, with 15 bases between the two ends. CDR3 region: CASSLVGDPGDYGYTF. The DNA of the CDR3 is TGTGCCAGCAGCTTAGTTGGAGACCCTGGGGACTATGGCTACACCTTC.

This chain links TRBV9 with TRBJ2-7; 7 bases fit TRBD2. The CDR3 spans 15 residues. Trimming cost V 4 bases and J 2 bases; bases outside gene matches: 9. CDR1 is SGDLS and CDR2 is YYNGEE in the germline V gene. The CDR3 sequence is CASSPRGTTPYEQYF. CDR3 nucleotide sequence: TGTGCCAGCAGCCCGAGAGGGACTACCCCCTACGAGCAGTACTTC.

Only a few counts were recorded for this clonotype. This chain uses TRBV6-1 with TRBJ1-2, with TRBD1 matching 9 bases. CDR1 is MNHNS, CDR2 SASEGT, per germline. This CDR3 is 15 amino acids long. With 6 bases clipped from V and 1 base from J, the junction kept 6 bases outside the gene matches. For the CDR3, the DNA is TGTGCCAGCAGGACAGGGGGTTCGAGTAACTATGGCTACACCTTC. Its translation: CASRTGGSSNYGYTF.

The V and J genes are TRBV14 and TRBJ1-6; perhaps TRBD1 as D (6 bases). The CDR3 contains 15 residues. The germline CDR1 and CDR2 sequences are SGHDN and FVKESK. The ends were cut back, 2 bases at V and 9 bases at J, with 14 bases in the middle. The CDR3 coding sequence is TGTGCCAGCAGCCAAAAGCCGGGGGCCGGTTCACCCCTCCACTTT. Its protein is CASSQKPGAGSPLHF.

A remark on this clonotype: At one end the junction does not follow the germline gene, possibly because of a read error. The chain combines TRBV7-9 with TRBJ2-7; 7 bases align to TRBD1. CDR1 SEHNR and CDR2 FQNEAQ come from the germline V gene (reference sequence). The CDR3 extends over 13 amino acids. This CDR3 reads CASSQDRAYEQCF. As DNA, the CDR3 is TGTGCCAGCAGCCAAGACAGGGCCTACGAGCAGTGCTTC.

Comments on this clonotype: Possible read error: a much larger clone is one base away. The chain carries TRBV6-5 and TRBJ1-5, with TRBD1 matching over 8 bases. With 7 bases clipped from V and 4 bases from J, the junction kept 3 bases outside the gene matches. Germline V CDR1 and CDR2: MNHEY, SVGAGI. CDR3 length equals 13 residues. CDR3: CASTTGANQPQHF. The DNA for the CDR3 is TGTGCCAGCACGACAGGGGCGAATCAGCCCCAGCATTTT.

The chain carries TRBV10-3 and TRBJ2-2; 8 bases line up with TRBD1. This CDR3 has 15 amino acids. Trimming removed 10 bases from V and 5 bases from J; junction bases left unmatched: 12. Germline V gene sequence: CDR1 ENHRY, CDR2 SYGVKD. Here the CDR3 reads CASRLQGVKTGELFF. In DNA, the CDR3 is TGTGCCAGCAGATTACAGGGGGTGAAAACCGGGGAGCTGTTTTTT.

The chain recombines TRBV7-8 with TRBJ1-1; no clear D. V dropped 0 bases and J dropped 4 bases, with 6 bases sitting between them. This CDR3 contains 13 residues. CDR1 is SGHVS, CDR2 FQNEAQ, per germline. CDR3 coding DNA: TGTGCCAGCAGCTTAGCGGTGGCCACTGAAGCTTTCTTT. It encodes CASSLAVATEAFF.

This clonotype was observed at least ten times. The V and J genes are TRBV5-1 and TRBJ1-3; a weak D match, TRBD1 (5 bases). The V gene's germline CDR1 is SGHRS and CDR2 YFSETQ. This CDR3 is built from 13 residues. Trimming took 4 bases from V and 2 from J, leaving 7 bases between them. CDR3 sequence: CASSRDAGNTIYF. In DNA form, the CDR3 reads TGCGCCAGCAGCCGGGACGCTGGAAACACCATATATTTT.

The chain joins TRBV9 to TRBJ1-5; D gene uncertain. Trimming took off 7 bases at V and 6 bases at J, with 11 bases between the two ends. The CDR3 consists of 12 residues. Germline assignment: CDR1 SGDLS and CDR2 YYNGEE. CDR3 DNA sequence: TGTGCCAGCGCAACATCAGGTCAGCCCCAGCATTTT. Protein: CASATSGQPQHF.

The J gene is TRBJ2-7, the V gene TRBV15; 8 nucleotides agree with TRBD1. With V trimmed by 0 bases and J by 2 bases, 3 bases remained unmatched. Looked up from germline, CDR1 is LNHNV and CDR2 is YYDKDF (reference sequence). This CDR3 contains 15 residues. CDR3 loop: CATSREGTGTYEQYF. CDR3 DNA sequence: TGTGCCACCAGCAGAGAGGGGACAGGCACCTACGAGCAGTACTTC.

This clonotype was counted ten times or more. The chain links TRBV7-6 to TRBJ2-6, with unresolved D. Trimming stripped 1 base from V and 0 bases from J, with 13 bases between. This CDR3 comprises 18 residues. Germline V CDR1 and CDR2: SGHVS, FNYEAQ. CDR3 residues: CASSLERRLHSGANVLTF. CDR3 nucleotide sequence: TGTGCCAGCAGCTTAGAGAGACGGCTGCACTCTGGGGCCAACGTCCTGACTTTC. Filled out from reference TRBV7-6 and TRBJ2-6, the complete variable domain reads GAGVSQSPRYKVTKRGQDVALRCDPISGHVSLYWYRQALGQGPEFLTYFNYEAQQDKSGLPNDRFSAERPEGSISTLTIQRTEQRDSAMYRCASSLERRLHSGANVLTFGAGSRLTVL.

The rearrangement uses TRBV7-2 and TRBJ1-1; 7 bases map to TRBD1. Trimming took 6 bases from V and 1 from J; bases not matched to a gene: 8. The CDR3 totals 15 residues. Germline CDR1 is SGHTA and CDR2 is FQGNSA. The CDR3 sequence: CASRETGTENTEAFF. CDR3 DNA sequence: TGTGCCAGCAGGGAAACCGGGACAGAGAACACTGAAGCTTTCTTT.

This clonotype has just a few counts. The rearrangement joins TRBV29-1 to TRBJ2-5; a weak D match, TRBD1 (5 bases). Germline loops: CDR1 SQVTM, CDR2 ANQGSEA. The CDR3 contains 13 residues. The V gene lost 4 bases and the J gene lost 4 bases, with 13 bases spanning the gap. For the CDR3, the DNA is TGCAGCGTTGGGGTTACTGGGGCAGAGACCCAGTACTTC. This encodes CSVGVTGAETQYF. The full variable domain, completed using reference TRBV29-1 and TRBJ2-5, is SAVISQKPSRDICQRGTSLTIQCQVDSQVTMMFWYRQQPGQSLTLIATANQGSEATYESGFVIDKFPISRPNLTFSTLTVSNMSPEDSSIYLCSVGVTGAETQYFGPGTRLLVL.

This clonotype was observed many times. This sequence joins TRBV10-3 and TRBJ2-2; TRBD1 matches 7 bases. The CDR3 is 12 amino acids. V was pared by 10 bases and J by 8 bases, with 7 bases of the junction left unmatched. Germline V CDR1 and CDR2: ENHRY, SYGVKD. CDR3 bases: TGTGCCACGGAAGGGGGCGTGGGGGAGCTGTTTTTT. Translated, it gives CATEGGVGELFF.

The chain joins TRBV20-1 to TRBJ2-7; 7 bases agree with TRBD2. Germline V gene data show CDR1 as DFQATT and CDR2 as SNEGSKA (reference sequence). J was trimmed by 1 base and V by 3 bases; bases with no gene match: 9. CDR3 length: 15 residues. The CDR3 protein is CSASRLGGGSYEQYF. The DNA for the CDR3 is TGCAGTGCTAGCAGACTAGGCGGGGGATCCTACGAGCAGTACTTC.

The chain carries TRBV9 and TRBJ1-1, with 10 bases matching TRBD1. The J segment lost 1 base and the V segment lost 3 bases, leaving 15 bases of the junction unmatched. The CDR3 has 19 amino acids. CDR1 is SGDLS and CDR2 is YYNGEE in the germline V gene. The CDR3 here is CASSDRDRGNSHANTEAFF. CDR3 bases: TGTGCCAGCAGCGACCGGGACAGGGGCAATTCCCATGCGAACACTGAAGCTTTCTTT.

The V call is TRBV13, the J call TRBJ2-7, with D perhaps matching TRBD2 (6 bases). V lost 3 bases and J 5 bases, leaving 11 bases between the germline ends. This CDR3 is built from 13 residues. Germline-derived CDR1 and CDR2 are PRHDT and FYEKMQ (reference sequence). CDR3 protein: CASSLTRIDEQYF. The DNA of the CDR3 is TGTGCCAGCAGCTTGACTAGAATAGACGAGCAGTACTTC.